The sequence of this T cell receptor (beta chain) was determined in a study of blood T cell repertoires in COVID-19. About the research overall: The origin of the acute and convalescent COVID-19 samples was the United States, Italy and Spain. PBMCs, B-cell-depleted T cells, or T cells provided the cDNA or gDNA that made up the material.

In the original workflow: Reference gene primer amplification gave estimated nucleated cell counts. The table came from immunoSEQ multiplex PCR; TCRdb's copy has only in-frame clones and leaves some out. Clonal size and the V and J genes are those of that table, whereas D and trimming came from the DNA. The sample includes roughly 79,000 clones, about four fifths of them seen just once. Germline CDR1 SGHTA, CDR2 FQGTGA. This CDR3 spans 18 amino acids. The J segment lost 1 base and the V segment lost 1 base, leaving 10 bases of the junction unmatched. This clonotype originated in a human donor in a cohort sampled during active COVID-19. Sequencing used peripheral blood. The rearrangement links TRBV7-3 to TRBJ2-1, with 7 nucleotides matching TRBD2. In DNA, the CDR3 is TGTGCCAGCAGCTTAAAAATTAGGAGCGGGGTGTCCTACAATGAGCAGTTCTTC. It translates to CASSLKIRSGVSYNEQFF.